The 29 T cell receptor beta chains below all came from one sample that was sequenced in a study of shared clonotypes between healthy human individuals. The method was immunoSEQ multiplex PCR; TCRdb's version includes in-frame clones alone and lacks a portion of them. The table lists over a million clones, roughly 97% of them singletons. The sequencing sample was made of naive CD4+ T cells sorted from blood. Subset in this sample: CD45RA+ positively selected. These receptors were taken from a man in his thirties or forties in good health.

The J gene is TRBJ1-4, the V gene TRBV23-1; 8 nucleotides line up with TRBD1. TRBV23-1 qualifies as an ORF whose function is uncertain. V dropped 2 bases and J dropped 17; count of bases not matched to a gene: 10. The length of the CDR3 is 13 residues. DNA for the CDR3: TGCGCCAGCAGTCAACTGGACAGGGTAGCGAGATTTTTT. Residues: CASSQLDRVARFF.

The V and J genes are TRBV7-2 and TRBJ1-2; a possible D gene is TRBD1 (6 bases). Germline V gene sequence: CDR1 SGHTA, CDR2 FQGNSA. The CDR3 has 12 residues. Between the trimmed V and J ends, which lost 5 bases and 8 bases, there was a span of 12 bases. The CDR3 protein is CASSLQGRGYTF. The CDR3 DNA reads TGTGCCAGCAGCCTACAGGGACGGGGCTACACCTTC.

The CDR3 here is CASSLAASNTEAFF. The CDR3 nucleotides read TGTGCCAGCAGCTTAGCGGCATCGAACACTGAAGCTTTCTTT. The V call is TRBV7-9, the J call TRBJ1-1; no firm D call. This CDR3 spans 14 amino acids. Trimming shortened V by 0 bases and J by 1 base, and 6 bases separated the two germline ends. Germline assignment: CDR1 SEHNR and CDR2 FQNEAQ (reference sequence).

The chain joins TRBV9 to TRBJ2-7, with 13 bases lining up with TRBD2. In germline, CDR1 is SGDLS, CDR2 YYNGEE. Trimming took 4 bases from V and 6 from J; bases not matched to a gene: 4. The CDR3 loop spans 14 amino acids. The CDR3 sequence: CASSPGLAGVEQYF. In nucleotides, the CDR3 is TGTGCCAGCAGCCCTGGACTAGCGGGAGTCGAGCAGTACTTC.

The chain is built from TRBV10-2 and TRBJ2-1; TRBD1 agrees at 8 bases. Germline CDR1 WSHSY, CDR2 SAAADI. This CDR3 contains 17 residues. J lost 0 bases, V lost 0 bases, and 4 bases had no gene match. The CDR3 DNA sequence: TGCGCCAGCAGTGAGTCCGGGACAGGATCCTCCTACAATGAGCAGTTCTTC. Its protein product is CASSESGTGSSYNEQFF.

In DNA form, the CDR3 reads TGTGCCATCAGTGAGTCGGGGGTAGGGCAGCCCCAGCATTTT. This sequence encodes CAISESGVGQPQHF. This chain joins TRBV10-3 and TRBJ1-5, with D possibly being TRBD1 (5 bases). V was clipped by 0 bases and J by 7 bases, with 10 bases between them. CDR3 length: 14 amino acids. Per germline, CDR1 ENHRY and CDR2 SYGVKD.

This chain links TRBV28 with TRBJ2-5; D not resolved. Trimming cost V 3 bases and J 7 bases, with 12 bases left between them. CDR1 is MDHEN, CDR2 SYDVKM, per germline. The CDR3 sequence is 13 residues long. In DNA form, the CDR3 reads TGTGCCAGCAGTTTGGCGGCCCCGGGGACCCAGTACTTC. It encodes CASSLAAPGTQYF.

The chain carries TRBV7-9 and TRBJ1-2; maybe TRBD1 (6 bases). Germline V gene lookup returns CDR1 SEHNR and CDR2 FQNEAQ (reference sequence). Trimming took off 5 bases at V and 2 bases at J, with 12 bases between the two ends. This CDR3 is 14 amino acids long. CDR3 sequence (DNA): TGTGCCAGCAGCCCCCTGACAGGCAACTATGGCTACACCTTC. This gives the protein CASSPLTGNYGYTF.

V gene TRBV7-2 combines with J gene TRBJ2-7, with D possibly matching TRBD1 (6 bases). The CDR3 is 14 residues long. The V end lost 4 bases, the J end lost 2 bases, and 12 bases lay between the germline ends. Per germline, CDR1 SGHTA and CDR2 FQGNSA. The CDR3 region is CASSSPDSPYEQYF. The CDR3 DNA sequence: TGTGCCAGCAGCTCGCCGGACAGCCCCTACGAGCAGTACTTC.

This chain connects TRBV23-1 to TRBJ2-7; D may be TRBD1 (5 bases). TRBV23-1 is labeled an ORF, and its function is uncertain. The V end lost 0 bases, the J end lost 0 bases, and 9 bases lay between the germline ends. There are 15 residues in the CDR3. CDR3 nucleotides: TGCGCCAGCAGTCAATCGAGACAGTACTCCTACGAGCAGTACTTC. Translating it yields CASSQSRQYSYEQYF.

The V gene is TRBV29-1, the J gene TRBJ2-7; TRBD1 is a possible D gene (6 bases). The germline gives CDR1 SQVTM, CDR2 ANQGSEA. This CDR3 is 16 amino acids long. V gave up 4 bases and J gave up 0 bases, with 19 bases separating them. Written as DNA, the CDR3 is TGCAGCGTTGTTCCTACCGACAGGCTATCCTCCTACGAGCAGTACTTC. As protein: CSVVPTDRLSSYEQYF.

The V call is TRBV7-6, the J call TRBJ2-7; 12 positions agree with TRBD2. Trimming removed 1 base from V and 1 base from J; junction bases left unmatched: 2. This CDR3 comprises 16 residues. CDR1 is SGHVS, CDR2 FNYEAQ, per germline. CDR3 nucleotide sequence: TGTGCCAGCAGCTTAGGAGGACTAGCGGGATCCTACGAGCAGTACTTC. It specifies CASSLGGLAGSYEQYF.

This clone came up once. This chain uses TRBV5-4 with TRBJ2-1, with D tentatively TRBD1 (6 bases). V was cut by 4 bases and J by 10 bases, with 15 bases left in between. Germline V gives CDR1 SGHNT, CDR2 YYREEE (reference sequence). The CDR3 totals 13 residues. CDR3 nucleotide sequence: TGTGCCAGCAGCCCCGACAGGTTGCGGGAGCAGTTCTTC. As protein: CASSPDRLREQFF.

The chain uses TRBV2 and TRBJ2-2; D is unresolved. The CDR3 has 13 residues. V was shortened by 3 bases and J by 7 bases, with 9 bases between the two germline ends. The germline gives CDR1 SNHLY, CDR2 FYNNEI. The CDR3 DNA reads TGTGCCAGCAGTGATGGACCAATCGGGGAGCTGTTTTTT. As protein: CASSDGPIGELFF.

The V and J genes are TRBV5-6 and TRBJ1-2, with D unclear. This CDR3 comprises 13 residues. Germline V gene data show CDR1 as SGHDT and CDR2 as YYEEEE. Trimming removed 0 bases from V and 6 bases from J, with 9 bases in between. CDR3 nucleotides: TGTGCCAGCAGCTTGGCCTCCGTGGATGGCTACACCTTC. Protein product: CASSLASVDGYTF. Complete variable domain (other parts from reference TRBV5-6 and TRBJ1-2): DAGVTQSPTHLIKTRGQQVTLRCSPKSGHDTVSWYQQALGQGPQFIFQYYEEEERQRGNFPDRFSGHQFPNYSSELNVNALLLGDSALYLCASSLASVDGYTFGSGTRLTVV.

V usage is TRBV29-1 and J usage is TRBJ1-2, with 7 bases lining up with TRBD1. Germline V gene lookup returns CDR1 SQVTM and CDR2 ANQGSEA. The CDR3 spans 14 residues. V lost 1 base, J lost 3 bases, and 5 bases stayed unmatched. CDR3 bases: TGCAGCGTTGAAGGACAGGGAGGGGACTATGGCTACACCTTC. It codes for CSVEGQGGDYGYTF.

The V and J genes are TRBV12-5 and TRBJ2-5; 7 bases map to TRBD2. Germline V lookup: CDR1 LGHNT, CDR2 FRNRAP. V dropped 8 bases and J dropped 3; count of bases not matched to a gene: 27. The CDR3 sequence is 20 residues long. In DNA form, the CDR3 reads TGTGCTAGTAGTTCCTACCTCAGCGGGAAGCCGGGCCGCGATAAAGAGACCCAGTACTTC. Protein product: CASSSYLSGKPGRDKETQYF.

The chain couples TRBV6-5 to TRBJ2-1; 7 nucleotides match TRBD2. The V segment lost 6 bases and the J segment 8 bases; nucleotides outside the gene matches: 13. The CDR3 covers 15 residues. Germline CDR1 is MNHEY and CDR2 is SVGAGI. Here the CDR3 DNA reads TGTGCCAGCAGCTTACAGCGCGGGAGAGGGGATGAGCAGTTCTTC. Translating gives CASSLQRGRGDEQFF.

Turning to this clone: The same CDR3 also results from other DNA sequences found in this sample. This CDR3 is CASSLGQGYGYTF. The CDR3 bases are TGTGCCAGCAGCTTAGGCCAGGGGTATGGCTACACCTTC. The J gene is TRBJ1-2, the V gene TRBV7-2; a weak D match, TRBD1 (6 bases). Germline V gene lookup returns CDR1 SGHTA and CDR2 FQGNSA. The ends were cut back, 1 base at V and 5 bases at J, with 8 bases in the middle. The CDR3 runs 13 residues.

This chain connects TRBV5-1 to TRBJ2-5, with 7 bases aligning to TRBD1. Unmatched junction bases numbered 11, after V lost 4 bases and J lost 5 bases. The length of the CDR3 is 15 residues. Germline V gives CDR1 SGHRS, CDR2 YFSETQ. The CDR3 region is CASSLGTVSVETQYF. As DNA, the CDR3 is TGCGCCAGCAGCCTGGGGACAGTATCCGTCGAGACCCAGTACTTC.

The rearrangement links TRBV6-6 to TRBJ1-1; D remains ambiguous. Germline V CDR1 and CDR2: MNHNY, SVGAGI (reference sequence). This CDR3 has 11 residues. Trimming shortened V by 6 bases and J by 7 bases, and 9 bases separated the two germline ends. This CDR3 is CASSLLSEAFF. The CDR3 coding sequence is TGTGCCAGCAGCCTCTTAAGTGAAGCTTTCTTT.

The chain couples TRBV5-1 to TRBJ1-4, with 8 bases lining up with TRBD1. CDR1 is SGHRS, CDR2 YFSETQ, per germline. The CDR3 sequence is 15 residues long. V dropped 4 bases and J dropped 8; count of bases not matched to a gene: 10. The CDR3 reads CASSPDRDWGEKLFF. In DNA, the CDR3 is TGCGCCAGCAGCCCGGACAGGGATTGGGGGGAAAAACTGTTTTTT.

As to this clone: Other DNA sequences from this sample encode an identical CDR3 as well. This chain uses TRBV28 with TRBJ1-2; weak D call: TRBD1 (5 bases). Germline CDR1 MDHEN, CDR2 SYDVKM. This CDR3 is built from 12 residues. Trimming removed 2 bases at V and 8 bases at J, with 9 bases between. The CDR3 region has the DNA TGTGCCAGCAGTTTACGTCGGGGGGGCTACACCTTC. Its translation is CASSLRRGGYTF.

The rearrangement links TRBV7-3 to TRBJ2-2, with 7 bases lining up with TRBD2. The junction had 11 bases not matched to a gene; V was cut back by 5 bases and J by 5 bases. The germline V gene encodes CDR1 SGHTA and CDR2 FQGTGA. The CDR3 is 16 amino acids. This chain's CDR3 is CASSPGWEGRTGELFF. CDR3 coding DNA: TGTGCCAGCAGCCCGGGGTGGGAGGGCCGAACCGGGGAGCTGTTTTTT.

The chain has TRBV19 and TRBJ2-2; the D gene is possibly TRBD1 (5 bases). CDR1 and CDR2 (germline): LNHDA, SQIVND (reference sequence). This CDR3 region has 14 residues. V was trimmed by 7 bases and J by 6 bases, leaving 15 bases between them. The CDR3 sequence is CASTGRVQSGELFF. CDR3 DNA: TGTGCCAGTACTGGCAGGGTGCAATCCGGGGAGCTGTTTTTT.

The chain carries TRBV18 and TRBJ1-1; 8 bases match TRBD1. The CDR3 has 16 amino acids. Unmatched junction bases numbered 9, after V lost 2 bases and J lost 4 bases. Germline lookup yields CDR1 KGHSH and CDR2 LQKENI. CDR3 nucleotide sequence: TGTGCCAGCTCACCATCCCTTCAGGGGGCAAGCACTGAAGCTTTCTTT. It yields the protein CASSPSLQGASTEAFF.

In regard to this clone: This same CDR3 is encoded by further DNA sequences in the sample. The chain couples TRBV18 to TRBJ2-2; D is uncertain. CDR1 and CDR2 from the germline V gene are KGHSH and LQKENI. Trimming took 3 bases from V and 4 from J, leaving 3 bases between them. The CDR3 runs 12 residues. CDR3: CASSPGTGELFF. Here the CDR3 DNA reads TGTGCCAGCTCACCCGGCACCGGGGAGCTGTTTTTT.

The rearrangement uses TRBV5-6 and TRBJ2-5; D ambiguous. The CDR3 runs 13 residues. The germline V gene has CDR1 SGHDT and CDR2 YYEEEE. V was cut by 1 base and J by 0 bases, with 4 bases left in between. CDR3 DNA: TGTGCCAGCAGCTTGCCGGACCAAGAGACCCAGTACTTC. Translation: CASSLPDQETQYF.

J is TRBJ2-3 and V is TRBV18; perhaps TRBD1 as D (6 bases). The CDR3 extends over 15 amino acids. Trimming removed 2 bases at V and 2 bases at J, with 11 bases between. CDR1 KGHSH and CDR2 LQKENI come from the germline V gene. The CDR3 nucleotides read TGTGCCAGCTCACCAGTAGGGGGATACACAGATACGCAGTATTTT. It translates to CASSPVGGYTDTQYF.